This T cell receptor beta chain was retrieved from a study of blood T cell repertoires in COVID-19. Study summary: Donors in the United States, Italy and Spain gave samples during acute or convalescent COVID-19. Sources were T cells, B-cell-depleted T cells, or PBMCs; the material itself was cDNA or gDNA.

Per germline, CDR1 SNHLY and CDR2 FYNNEI. CDR3 length: 14 amino acids. Losses at the gene ends were 6 bases for V and 4 bases for J; bases not matched to a gene: 6. The assay was immunoSEQ multiplex PCR, and TCRdb's table has in-frame clones only and misses some. The sample includes about 330,000 clones, roughly 90% seen only once; the top ten take more than 3%. The sequenced sample consisted of peripheral blood. V usage is TRBV2 and J usage is TRBJ1-2; 9 bases align to TRBD1. This TCR was recovered from a woman in her forties or fifties with active or convalescent COVID-19. CDR3 sequence (DNA): TGTGCCAGCAGGGGACAGGGTGACTTCTATGGCTACACCTTC. Amino acids: CASRGQGDFYGYTF.